Sequencing of this T cell receptor beta chain was carried out in a study of cytomegalovirus exposure and HLA in healthy donors. Study findings and constraints: Links to common viral pathogens appeared, in a later analysis, for several of the most significant clusters.

The CDR3 consists of 15 residues. Trimming removed 6 bases from V and 5 bases from J; junction bases left unmatched: 9. The V gene's germline CDR1 is MNHNY and CDR2 SVGAGI (reference sequence). Comment on this clone: Its matching antigen is unknown.

In the PCR, 60 Vbeta and 13 Jbeta primers were used. The repertoire was sequenced with immunoSEQ multiplex PCR; TCRdb's copy has only in-frame clones and lacks some. The sample includes about 160,000 clones, approximately 82% of them seen just once. Sequencing was performed on PBMCs. The J gene is TRBJ1-3, the V gene TRBV6-6; 8 bases are a match to TRBD1. This clonotype was sampled from a man aged 50 to 59 in good health and CMV-seropositive. The CDR3, as DNA: TGTGCCAGCAGCCGCCTAGGGACAGGCAGAAACACCATATATTTT. Translating it yields CASSRLGTGRNTIYF.